What follows is one T cell receptor beta chain and its context. Its antigen is currently unknown. The PCR was carried out with 60 Vbeta primers and 13 Jbeta primers. Some clones are missing from TCRdb's copy, which holds only in-frame ones; the method was immunoSEQ multiplex PCR. In the table there are fewer than 250,000 clones, around 80% of which are singletons. The data were obtained in a study of cytomegalovirus exposure and HLA in healthy donors. Overall study results and limits: An analysis was carried out at a later point. It showed that HLA-associated TCR beta chains were more clonally expanded than equally common non-associated chains.

V gave up 8 bases and J gave up 1 base; unmatched junction bases: 9. Germline assignment: CDR1 SGHTA and CDR2 FQGNSA. The length of the CDR3 is 15 residues. The TCR sequence derives from a man aged 25-45 years in good health and CMV-seronegative. The specimen was PBMCs. The J gene is TRBJ2-7, the V gene TRBV7-2, with TRBD1 identical over 9 bases. CDR3: CASRSSGTGSYEQYF. CDR3 coding DNA: TGTGCCAGCCGATCTTCCGGGACAGGGTCCTACGAGCAGTACTTC.